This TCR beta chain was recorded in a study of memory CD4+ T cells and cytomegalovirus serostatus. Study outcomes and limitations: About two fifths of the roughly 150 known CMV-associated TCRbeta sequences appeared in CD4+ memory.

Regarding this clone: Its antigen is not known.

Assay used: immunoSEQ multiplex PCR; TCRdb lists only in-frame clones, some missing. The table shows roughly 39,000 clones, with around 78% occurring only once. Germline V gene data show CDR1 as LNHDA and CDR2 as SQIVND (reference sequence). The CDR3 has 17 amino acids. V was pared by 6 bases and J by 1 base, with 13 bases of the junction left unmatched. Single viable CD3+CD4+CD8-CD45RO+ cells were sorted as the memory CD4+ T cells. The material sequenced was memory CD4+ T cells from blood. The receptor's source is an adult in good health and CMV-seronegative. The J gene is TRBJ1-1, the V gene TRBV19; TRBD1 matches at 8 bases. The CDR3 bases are TGTGCCAGTAGCCTGACAGGGGCAAGCAAACGGAACACTGAAGCTTTCTTT. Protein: CASSLTGASKRNTEAFF.